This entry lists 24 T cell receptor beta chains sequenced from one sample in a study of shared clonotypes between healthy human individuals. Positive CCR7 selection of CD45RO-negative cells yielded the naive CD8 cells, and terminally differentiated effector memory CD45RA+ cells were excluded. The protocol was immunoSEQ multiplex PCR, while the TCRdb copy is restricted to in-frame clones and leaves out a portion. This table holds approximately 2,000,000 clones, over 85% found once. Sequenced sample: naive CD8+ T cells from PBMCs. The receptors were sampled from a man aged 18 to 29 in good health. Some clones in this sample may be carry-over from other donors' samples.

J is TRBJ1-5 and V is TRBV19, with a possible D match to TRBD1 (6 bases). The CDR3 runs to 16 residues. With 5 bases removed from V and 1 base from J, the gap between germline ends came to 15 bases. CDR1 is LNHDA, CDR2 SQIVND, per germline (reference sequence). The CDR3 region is CASSEQGWSSNQPQHF. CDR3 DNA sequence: TGTGCCAGTAGTGAACAGGGATGGTCGAGCAATCAGCCCCAGCATTTT. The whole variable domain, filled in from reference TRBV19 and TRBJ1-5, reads DGGITQSPKYLFRKEGQNVTLSCEQNLNHDAMYWYRQDPGQGLRLIYYSQIVNDFQKGDIAEGYSVSREKKESFPLTVTSAQKNPTAFYLCASSEQGWSSNQPQHFGDGTRLSIL.

The CDR3 reads CASSLHRLAANEQFF. CDR3 coding DNA: TGTGCCAGCAGCTTACACCGACTAGCGGCAAATGAGCAGTTCTTC. The chain joins TRBV7-2 to TRBJ2-1, with 9 bases identical to TRBD2. The CDR3 length is 15 residues. Losses at the gene ends were 2 bases for V and 7 bases for J; bases not matched to a gene: 6. Germline V gene sequence: CDR1 SGHTA, CDR2 FQGNSA.

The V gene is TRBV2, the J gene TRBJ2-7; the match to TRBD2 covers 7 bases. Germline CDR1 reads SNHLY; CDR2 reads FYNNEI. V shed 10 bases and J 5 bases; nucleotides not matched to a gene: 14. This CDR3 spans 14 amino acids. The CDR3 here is CAISAQRDAHEQYF. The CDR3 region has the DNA TGTGCCATCTCAGCCCAGCGGGACGCCCACGAGCAGTACTTC.

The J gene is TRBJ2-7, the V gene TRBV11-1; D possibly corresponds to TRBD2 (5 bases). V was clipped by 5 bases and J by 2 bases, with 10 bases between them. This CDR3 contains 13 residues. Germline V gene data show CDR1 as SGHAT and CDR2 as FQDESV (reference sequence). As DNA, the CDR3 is TGTGCCAGCAGCCGACTACCACCCTACGAGCAGTACTTC. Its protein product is CASSRLPPYEQYF.

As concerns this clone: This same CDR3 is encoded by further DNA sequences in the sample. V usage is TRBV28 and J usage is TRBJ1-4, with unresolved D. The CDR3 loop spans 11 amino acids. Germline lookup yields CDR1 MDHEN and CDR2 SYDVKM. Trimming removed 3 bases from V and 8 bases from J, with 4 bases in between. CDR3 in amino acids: CASSFREKLFF. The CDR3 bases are TGTGCCAGCAGTTTTCGGGAAAAACTGTTTTTT.

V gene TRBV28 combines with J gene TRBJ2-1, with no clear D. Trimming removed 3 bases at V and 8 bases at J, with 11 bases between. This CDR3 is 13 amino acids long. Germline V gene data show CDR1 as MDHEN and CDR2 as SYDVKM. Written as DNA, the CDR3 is TGTGCCAGCAGTTTTGGTCTCGCGGATGAGCAGTTCTTC. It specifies CASSFGLADEQFF.

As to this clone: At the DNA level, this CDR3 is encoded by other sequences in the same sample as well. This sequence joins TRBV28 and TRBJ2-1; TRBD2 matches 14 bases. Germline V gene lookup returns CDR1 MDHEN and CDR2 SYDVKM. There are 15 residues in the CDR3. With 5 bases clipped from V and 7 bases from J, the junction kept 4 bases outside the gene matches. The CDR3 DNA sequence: TGTGCCAGCAGTCCGGGACTAGCGGGAGTGAATGAGCAGTTCTTC. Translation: CASSPGLAGVNEQFF.

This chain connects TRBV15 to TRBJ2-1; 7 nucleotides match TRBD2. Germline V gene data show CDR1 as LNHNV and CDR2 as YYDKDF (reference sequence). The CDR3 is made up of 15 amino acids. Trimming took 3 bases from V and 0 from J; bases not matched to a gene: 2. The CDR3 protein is CATSSVAGSYNEQFF. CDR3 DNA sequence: TGTGCCACCAGCAGCGTAGCGGGCTCCTACAATGAGCAGTTCTTC.

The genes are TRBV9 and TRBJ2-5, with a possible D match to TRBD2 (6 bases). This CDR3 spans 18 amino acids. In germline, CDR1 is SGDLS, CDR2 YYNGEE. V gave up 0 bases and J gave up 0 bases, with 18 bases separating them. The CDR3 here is CASSVGLGGGMYQETQYF. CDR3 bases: TGTGCCAGCAGCGTAGGTTTGGGTGGCGGGATGTACCAAGAGACCCAGTACTTC. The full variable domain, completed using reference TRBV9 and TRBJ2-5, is DSGVTQTPKHLITATGQRVTLRCSPRSGDLSVYWYQQSLDQGLQFLIQYYNGEERAKGNILERFSAQQFPDLHSELNLSSLELGDSALYFCASSVGLGGGMYQETQYFGPGTRLLVL.

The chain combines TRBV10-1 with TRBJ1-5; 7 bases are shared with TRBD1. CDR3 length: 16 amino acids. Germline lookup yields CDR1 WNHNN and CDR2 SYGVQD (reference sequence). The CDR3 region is CAYQQGGGYNYQPQHF. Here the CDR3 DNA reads TGCGCTTACCAGCAGGGGGGGGGCTATAACTATCAGCCCCAGCATTTT.

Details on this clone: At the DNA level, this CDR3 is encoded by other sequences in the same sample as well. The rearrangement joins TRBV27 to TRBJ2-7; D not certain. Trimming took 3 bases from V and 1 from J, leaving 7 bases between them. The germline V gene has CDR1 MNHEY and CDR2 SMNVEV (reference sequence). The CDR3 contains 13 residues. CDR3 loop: CASSFGESYEQYF. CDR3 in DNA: TGTGCCAGCAGTTTCGGCGAATCCTACGAGCAGTACTTC.

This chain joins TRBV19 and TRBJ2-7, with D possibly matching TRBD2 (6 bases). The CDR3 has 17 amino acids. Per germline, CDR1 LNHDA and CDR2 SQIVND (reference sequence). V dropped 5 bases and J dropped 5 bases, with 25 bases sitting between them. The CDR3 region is CASSPQGFGLATHEQYF. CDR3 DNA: TGTGCCAGTAGTCCCCAGGGATTCGGGCTAGCGACCCACGAGCAGTACTTC.

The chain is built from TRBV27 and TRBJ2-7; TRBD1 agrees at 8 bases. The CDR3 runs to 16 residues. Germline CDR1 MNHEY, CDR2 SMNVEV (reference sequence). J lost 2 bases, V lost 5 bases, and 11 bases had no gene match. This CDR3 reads CASSPPTGTGPYEQYF. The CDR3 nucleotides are TGTGCCAGCAGTCCCCCAACCGGGACAGGACCCTACGAGCAGTACTTC.

This chain's CDR3 is CASSSTGGKTEAFF. The CDR3 DNA reads as TGCGCCAGCAGCTCGACAGGGGGTAAGACTGAAGCTTTCTTT. The chain uses TRBV5-1 and TRBJ1-1, with 9 bases aligning to TRBD1. Germline-derived CDR1 and CDR2 are SGHRS and YFSETQ. V lost 3 bases, J lost 5 bases, and 5 bases stayed unmatched. The CDR3 is made up of 14 amino acids.

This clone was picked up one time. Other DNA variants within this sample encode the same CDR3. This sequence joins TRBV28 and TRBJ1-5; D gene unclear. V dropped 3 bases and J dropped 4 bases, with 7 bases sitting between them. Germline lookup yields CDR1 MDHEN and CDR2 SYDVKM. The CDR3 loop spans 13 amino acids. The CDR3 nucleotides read TGTGCCAGCAGTTTCGGCGGAAATCAGCCCCAGCATTTT. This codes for CASSFGGNQPQHF.

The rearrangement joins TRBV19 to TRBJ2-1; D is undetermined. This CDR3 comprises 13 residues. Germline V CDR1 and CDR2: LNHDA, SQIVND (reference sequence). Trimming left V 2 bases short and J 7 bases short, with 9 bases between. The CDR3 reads CASSIRQQNEQFF. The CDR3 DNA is TGTGCCAGTAGTATAAGGCAGCAAAATGAGCAGTTCTTC.

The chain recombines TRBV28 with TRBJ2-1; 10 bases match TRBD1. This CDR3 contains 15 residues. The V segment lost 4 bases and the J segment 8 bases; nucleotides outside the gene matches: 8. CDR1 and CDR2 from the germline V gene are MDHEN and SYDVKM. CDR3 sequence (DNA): TGTGCCAGCAGTTCTCCCCGGGGGACAGGGGATGAGCAGTTCTTC. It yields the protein CASSSPRGTGDEQFF.

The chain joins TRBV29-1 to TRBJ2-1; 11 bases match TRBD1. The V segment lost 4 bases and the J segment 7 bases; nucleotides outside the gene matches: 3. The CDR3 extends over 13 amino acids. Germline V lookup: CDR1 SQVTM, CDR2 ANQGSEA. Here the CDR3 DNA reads TGCAGCGTTGCCCGGGACAGGGGGAATGAGCAGTTCTTC. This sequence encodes CSVARDRGNEQFF.

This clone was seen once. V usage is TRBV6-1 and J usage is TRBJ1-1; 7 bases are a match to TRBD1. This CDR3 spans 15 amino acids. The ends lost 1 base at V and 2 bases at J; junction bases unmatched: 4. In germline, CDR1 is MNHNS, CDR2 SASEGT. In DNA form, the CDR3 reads TGTGCCAGCAGTGAAGATAGGGGGCCAAACACTGAAGCTTTCTTT. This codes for CASSEDRGPNTEAFF.

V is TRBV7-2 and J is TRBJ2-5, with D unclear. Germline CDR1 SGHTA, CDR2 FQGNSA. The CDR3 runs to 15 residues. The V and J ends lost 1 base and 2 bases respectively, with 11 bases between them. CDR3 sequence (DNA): TGTGCCAGCAGCTTAGGGGATCGGCTACAAGAGACCCAGTACTTC. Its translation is CASSLGDRLQETQYF.

CDR3 sequence (DNA): TGTGCCTGGAGTGTACACCAATGGACTAGCGGGAGTTACAATGAGCAGTTCTTC. Translated, it gives CAWSVHQWTSGSYNEQFF. V usage is TRBV30 and J usage is TRBJ2-1, with TRBD2 identical over 13 bases. The CDR3 loop spans 18 amino acids. Germline trimming cut 0 bases from V and 4 bases from J; bases unmatched to any gene: 9. Germline CDR1 reads GTSNPN; CDR2 reads SVGIG (reference sequence).

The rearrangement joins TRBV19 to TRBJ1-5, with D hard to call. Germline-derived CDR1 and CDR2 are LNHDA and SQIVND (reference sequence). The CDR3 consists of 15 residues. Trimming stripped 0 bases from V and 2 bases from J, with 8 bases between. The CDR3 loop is CASSIDLMGNQPQHF. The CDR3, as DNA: TGTGCCAGTAGTATAGATTTAATGGGCAATCAGCCCCAGCATTTT.

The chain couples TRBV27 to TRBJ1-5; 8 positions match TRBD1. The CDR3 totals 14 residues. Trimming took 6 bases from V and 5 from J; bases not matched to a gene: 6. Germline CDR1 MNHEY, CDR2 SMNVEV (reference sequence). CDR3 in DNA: TGTGCCAGCAGGCCCCAGGGGGCTTATCAGCCCCAGCATTTT. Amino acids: CASRPQGAYQPQHF.

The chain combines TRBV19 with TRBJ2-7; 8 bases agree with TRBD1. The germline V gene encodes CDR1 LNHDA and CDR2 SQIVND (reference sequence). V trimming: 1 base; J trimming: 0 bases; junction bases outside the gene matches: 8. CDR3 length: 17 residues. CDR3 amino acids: CASSIAGTGILSYEQYF. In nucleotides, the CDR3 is TGTGCCAGTAGTATAGCCGGGACAGGAATCCTCTCCTACGAGCAGTACTTC.